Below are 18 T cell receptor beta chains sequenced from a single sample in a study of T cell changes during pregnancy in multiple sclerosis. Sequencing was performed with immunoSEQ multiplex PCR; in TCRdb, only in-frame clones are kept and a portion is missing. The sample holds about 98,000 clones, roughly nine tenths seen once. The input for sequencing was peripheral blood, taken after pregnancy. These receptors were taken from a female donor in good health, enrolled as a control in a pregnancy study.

The CDR3 sequence is CASSRGGLAGIGYYNEQFF. In DNA, the CDR3 is TGTGCCAGCAGCCGAGGGGGACTAGCGGGCATAGGTTATTACAATGAGCAGTTCTTC. The rearrangement joins TRBV11-1 to TRBJ2-1; TRBD2 matches 12 bases. The CDR3 totals 19 residues. V shed 5 bases, J shed 4 bases, and the junction held 15 bases outside the gene matches. CDR1 and CDR2 (germline): SGHAT, FQDESV (reference sequence). The whole variable domain, filled in from reference TRBV11-1 and TRBJ2-1, reads EAEVAQSPRYKITEKSQAVAFWCDPISGHATLYWYRQILGQGPELLVQFQDESVVDDSQLPKDRFSAERLKGVDSTLKIQPAELGDSAMYLCASSRGGLAGIGYYNEQFFGPGTRLTVL.

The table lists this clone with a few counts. CDR3 amino acids: CATSRGRRAFF. Written as DNA, the CDR3 is TGTGCCACCAGCAGAGGGCGGAGGGCTTTCTTT. The chain recombines TRBV15 with TRBJ1-1, with unresolved D. Germline V gene sequence: CDR1 LNHNV, CDR2 YYDKDF (reference sequence). Trimming left V 1 base short and J 11 bases short, with 8 bases between. The CDR3 is 11 residues long.

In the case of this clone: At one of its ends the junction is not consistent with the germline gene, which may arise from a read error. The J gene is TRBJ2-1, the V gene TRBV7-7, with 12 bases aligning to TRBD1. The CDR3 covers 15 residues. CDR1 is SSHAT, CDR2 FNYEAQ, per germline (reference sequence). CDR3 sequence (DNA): TGTGCTAGCAGCCCCGGGACAGGGGGCAACCATGAGCAGTTCTTC. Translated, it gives CASSPGTGGNHEQFF.

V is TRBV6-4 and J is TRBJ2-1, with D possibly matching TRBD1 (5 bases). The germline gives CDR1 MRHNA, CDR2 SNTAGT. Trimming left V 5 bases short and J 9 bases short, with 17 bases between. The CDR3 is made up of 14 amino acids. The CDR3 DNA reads TGTGCCAGCAGTACAAGAACAGGTAGGAGTGAGCAGTTCTTC. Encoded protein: CASSTRTGRSEQFF.

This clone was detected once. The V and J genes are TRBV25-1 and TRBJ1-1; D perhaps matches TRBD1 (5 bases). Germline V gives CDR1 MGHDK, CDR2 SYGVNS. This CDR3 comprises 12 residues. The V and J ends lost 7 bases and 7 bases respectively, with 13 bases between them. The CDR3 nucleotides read TGTGCCAGCAAGGAGGGGCGGCTTGAAGCTTTCTTT. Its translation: CASKEGRLEAFF.

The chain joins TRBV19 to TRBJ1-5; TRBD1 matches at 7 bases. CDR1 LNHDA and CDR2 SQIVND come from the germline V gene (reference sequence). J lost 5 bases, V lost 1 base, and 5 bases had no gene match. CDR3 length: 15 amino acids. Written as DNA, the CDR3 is TGTGCCAGTAGTATAGTCGGGGACAGTTATCAGCCCCAGCATTTT. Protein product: CASSIVGDSYQPQHF.

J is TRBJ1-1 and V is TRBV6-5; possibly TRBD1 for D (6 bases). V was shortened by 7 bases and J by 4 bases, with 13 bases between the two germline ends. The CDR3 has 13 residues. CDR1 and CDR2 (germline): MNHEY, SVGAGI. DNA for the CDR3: TGTGCCAGCACCTTAGGACAGAGCACTGAAGCTTTCTTT. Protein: CASTLGQSTEAFF.

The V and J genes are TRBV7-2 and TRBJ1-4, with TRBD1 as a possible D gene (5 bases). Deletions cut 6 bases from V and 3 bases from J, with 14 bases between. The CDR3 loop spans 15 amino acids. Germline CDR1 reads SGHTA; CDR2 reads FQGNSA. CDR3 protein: CASSMVGGSNEKLFF. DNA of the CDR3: TGTGCCAGCAGTATGGTCGGGGGGTCTAATGAAAAACTGTTTTTT.

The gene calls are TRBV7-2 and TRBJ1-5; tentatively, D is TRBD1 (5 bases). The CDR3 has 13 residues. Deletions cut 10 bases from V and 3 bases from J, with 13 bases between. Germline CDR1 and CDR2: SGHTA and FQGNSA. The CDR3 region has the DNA TGTGCCACCGGGGAGGGGATCAATCAGCCCCAGCATTTT. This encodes CATGEGINQPQHF. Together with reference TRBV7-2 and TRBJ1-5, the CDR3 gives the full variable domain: GAGVSQSPSNKVTEKGKDVELRCDPISGHTALYWYRQSLGQGLEFLIYFQGNSAPDKSGLPSDRFSAERTGGSVSTLTIQRTQQEDSAVYLCATGEGINQPQHFGDGTRLSIL.

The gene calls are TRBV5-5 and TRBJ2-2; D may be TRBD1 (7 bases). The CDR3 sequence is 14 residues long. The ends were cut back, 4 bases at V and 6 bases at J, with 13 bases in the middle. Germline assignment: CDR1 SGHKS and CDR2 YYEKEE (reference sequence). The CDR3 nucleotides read TGTGCCAGCAGCATTGCGGGACAGCCCGGGGAGCTGTTTTTT. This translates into CASSIAGQPGELFF. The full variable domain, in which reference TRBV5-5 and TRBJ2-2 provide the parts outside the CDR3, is DAGVTQSPTHLIKTRGQQVTLRCSPISGHKSVSWYQQVLGQGPQFIFQYYEKEERGRGNFPDRFSARQFPNYSSELNVNALLLGDSALYLCASSIAGQPGELFFGEGSRLTVL.

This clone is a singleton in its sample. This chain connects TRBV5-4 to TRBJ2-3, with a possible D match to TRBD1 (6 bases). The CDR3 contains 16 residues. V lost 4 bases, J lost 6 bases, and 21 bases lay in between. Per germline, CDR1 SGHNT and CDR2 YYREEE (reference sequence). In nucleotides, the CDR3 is TGTGCCAGCAGCCTTGGCGGACAGAACCTAGGGGATACGCAGTATTTT. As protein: CASSLGGQNLGDTQYF.

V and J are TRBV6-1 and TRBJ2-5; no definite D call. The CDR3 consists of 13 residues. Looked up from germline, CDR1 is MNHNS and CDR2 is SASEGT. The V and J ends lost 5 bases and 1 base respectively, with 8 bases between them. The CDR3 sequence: CASSFTFQETQYF. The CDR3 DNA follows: TGTGCCAGCAGTTTTACATTCCAAGAGACCCAGTACTTC.

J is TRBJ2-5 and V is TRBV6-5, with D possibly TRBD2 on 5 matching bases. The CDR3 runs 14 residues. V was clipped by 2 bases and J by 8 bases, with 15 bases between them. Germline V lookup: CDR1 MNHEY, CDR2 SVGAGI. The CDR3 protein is CASSYRPGSGTQYF. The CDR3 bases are TGTGCCAGCAGTTACCGACCCGGGTCGGGAACCCAGTACTTC.

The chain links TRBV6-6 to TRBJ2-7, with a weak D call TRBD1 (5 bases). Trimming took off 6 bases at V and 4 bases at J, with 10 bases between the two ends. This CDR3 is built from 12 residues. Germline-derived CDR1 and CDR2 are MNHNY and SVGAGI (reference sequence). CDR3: CASSPDRYEQYF. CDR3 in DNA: TGTGCCAGCAGCCCCGACAGATACGAGCAGTACTTC.

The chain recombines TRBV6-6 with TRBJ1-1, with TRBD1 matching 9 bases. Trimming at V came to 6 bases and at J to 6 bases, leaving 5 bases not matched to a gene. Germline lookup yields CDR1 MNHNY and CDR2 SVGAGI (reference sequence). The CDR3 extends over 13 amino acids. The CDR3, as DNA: TGTGCCAGCAGGTCGGACAGGGGTGCTGAAGCTTTCTTT. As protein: CASRSDRGAEAFF.

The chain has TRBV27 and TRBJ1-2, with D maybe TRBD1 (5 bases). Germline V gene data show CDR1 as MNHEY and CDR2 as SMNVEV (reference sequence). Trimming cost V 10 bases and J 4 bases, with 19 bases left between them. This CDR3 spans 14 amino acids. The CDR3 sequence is CATAGEGVGYGYTF. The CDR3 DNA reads TGTGCCACAGCGGGAGAAGGGGTAGGCTATGGCTACACCTTC.

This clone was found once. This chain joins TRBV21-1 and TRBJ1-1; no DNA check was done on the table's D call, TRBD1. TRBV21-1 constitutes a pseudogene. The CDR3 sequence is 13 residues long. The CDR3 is CASSRDRIPKAFF. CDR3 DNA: TGTGCCAGCAGCAGGGACAGGATTCCGAAAGCTTTCTTT.

The CDR3 DNA follows: TGCGCCAGCAGCCACGGGGACAGGAACACTGAAGCTTTCTTT. This sequence encodes CASSHGDRNTEAFF. The chain joins TRBV4-1 to TRBJ1-1, with 7 positions matching TRBD1. CDR3 length equals 14 residues. CDR1 MGHRA and CDR2 YSYEKL come from the germline V gene. V dropped 3 bases and J dropped 1; count of bases not matched to a gene: 2.